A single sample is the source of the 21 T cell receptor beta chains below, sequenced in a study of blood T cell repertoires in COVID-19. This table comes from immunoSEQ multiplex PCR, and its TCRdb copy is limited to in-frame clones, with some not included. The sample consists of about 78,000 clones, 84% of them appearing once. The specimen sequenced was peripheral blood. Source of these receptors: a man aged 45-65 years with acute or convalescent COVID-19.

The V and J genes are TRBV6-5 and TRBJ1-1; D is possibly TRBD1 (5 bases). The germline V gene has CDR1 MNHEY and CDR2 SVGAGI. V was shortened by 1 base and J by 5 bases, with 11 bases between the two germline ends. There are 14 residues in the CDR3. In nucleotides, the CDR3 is TGTGCCAGCAGTTACTACGGGGGGGGGACTGAAGCTTTCTTT. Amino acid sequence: CASSYYGGGTEAFF.

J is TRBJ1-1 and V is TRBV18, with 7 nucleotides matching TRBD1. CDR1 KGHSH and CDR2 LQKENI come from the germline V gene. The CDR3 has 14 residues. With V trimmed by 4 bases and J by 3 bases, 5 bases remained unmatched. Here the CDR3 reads CASSRGQGDTEAFF. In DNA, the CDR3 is TGTGCCAGCTCACGGGGGCAGGGGGACACTGAAGCTTTCTTT.

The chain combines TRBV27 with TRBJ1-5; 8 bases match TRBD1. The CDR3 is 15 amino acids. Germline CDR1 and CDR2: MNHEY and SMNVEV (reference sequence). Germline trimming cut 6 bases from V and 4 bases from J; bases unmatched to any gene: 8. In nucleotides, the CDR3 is TGTGCCAGCAGATCGTCAGGGGGCGATAATCAGCCCCAGCATTTT. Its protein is CASRSSGGDNQPQHF.

The CDR3 DNA reads TGTGCCGCTGGGGACAGGGGGTACAATGAGCAGTTCTTC. This gives the protein CAAGDRGYNEQFF. This rearrangement joins TRBV6-5 to TRBJ2-1; TRBD1 aligns across 11 bases. The germline V gene encodes CDR1 MNHEY and CDR2 SVGAGI. Trimming took 11 bases from V and 4 from J; bases not matched to a gene: 4. The CDR3 runs 13 residues.

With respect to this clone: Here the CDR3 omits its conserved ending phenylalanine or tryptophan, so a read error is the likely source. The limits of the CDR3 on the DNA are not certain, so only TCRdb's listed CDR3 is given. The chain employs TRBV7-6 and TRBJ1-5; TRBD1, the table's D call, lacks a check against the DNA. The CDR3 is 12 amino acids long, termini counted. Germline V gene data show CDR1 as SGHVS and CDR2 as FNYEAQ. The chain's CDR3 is CASSLQGTFLYI.

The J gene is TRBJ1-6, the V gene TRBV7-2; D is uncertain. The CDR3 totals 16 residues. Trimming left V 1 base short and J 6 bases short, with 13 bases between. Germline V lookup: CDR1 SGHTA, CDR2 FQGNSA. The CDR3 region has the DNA TGTGCCAGCAGCTTAGAGTACACGTCGGGTAATTCACCCCTCCACTTT. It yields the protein CASSLEYTSGNSPLHF.

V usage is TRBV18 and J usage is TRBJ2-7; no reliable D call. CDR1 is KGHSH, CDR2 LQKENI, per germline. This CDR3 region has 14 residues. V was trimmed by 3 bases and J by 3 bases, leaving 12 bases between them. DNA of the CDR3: TGTGCCAGCTCACCGAACTACCAAAACTACGAGCAGTACTTC. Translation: CASSPNYQNYEQYF.

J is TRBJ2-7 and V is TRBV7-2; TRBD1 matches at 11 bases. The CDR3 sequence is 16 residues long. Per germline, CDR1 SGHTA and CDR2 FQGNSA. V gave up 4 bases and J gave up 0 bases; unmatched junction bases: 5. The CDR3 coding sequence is TGTGCCAGCAGCTCACCGGACAGGGGGCGCTCCTACGAGCAGTACTTC. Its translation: CASSSPDRGRSYEQYF.

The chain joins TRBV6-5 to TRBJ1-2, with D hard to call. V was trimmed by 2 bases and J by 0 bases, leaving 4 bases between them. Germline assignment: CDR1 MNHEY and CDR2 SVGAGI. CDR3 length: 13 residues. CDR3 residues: CASSYRANYGYTF. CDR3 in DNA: TGTGCCAGCAGTTACCGGGCTAACTATGGCTACACCTTC.

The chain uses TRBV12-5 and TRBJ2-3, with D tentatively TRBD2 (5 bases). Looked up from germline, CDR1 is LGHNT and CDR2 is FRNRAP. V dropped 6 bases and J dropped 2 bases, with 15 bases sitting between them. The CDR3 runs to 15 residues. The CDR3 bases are TGTGCTAGTGGACTGATGGCGCGGGCCACAGATACGCAGTATTTT. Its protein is CASGLMARATDTQYF.

As DNA, the CDR3 is TGTGCCAGCAGCTCTCTACTCGGCACTGAAGCTTTCTTT. Its translation is CASSSLLGTEAFF. J is TRBJ1-1 and V is TRBV7-9; D is unresolved. The CDR3 covers 13 residues. Germline CDR1 SEHNR, CDR2 FQNEAQ (reference sequence). Trimming removed 4 bases from V and 4 bases from J, with 10 bases in between.

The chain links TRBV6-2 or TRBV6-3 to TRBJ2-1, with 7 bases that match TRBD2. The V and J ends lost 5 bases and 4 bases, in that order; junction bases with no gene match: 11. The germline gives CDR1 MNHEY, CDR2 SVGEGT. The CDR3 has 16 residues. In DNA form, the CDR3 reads TGTGCCAGCAGTCATCTCCGGGGAGGGGTGTACAATGAGCAGTTCTTC. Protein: CASSHLRGGVYNEQFF.

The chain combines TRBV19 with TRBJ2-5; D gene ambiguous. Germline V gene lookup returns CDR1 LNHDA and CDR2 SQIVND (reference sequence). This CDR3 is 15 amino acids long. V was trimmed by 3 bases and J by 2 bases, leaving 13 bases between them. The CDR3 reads CASSISPGRQETQYF. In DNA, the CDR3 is TGTGCCAGTAGTATCAGTCCAGGCCGACAAGAGACCCAGTACTTC.

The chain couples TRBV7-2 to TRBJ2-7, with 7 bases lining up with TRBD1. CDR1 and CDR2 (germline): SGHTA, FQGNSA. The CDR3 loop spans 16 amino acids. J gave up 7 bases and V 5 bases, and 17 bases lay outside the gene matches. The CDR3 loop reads CASSPFGTAEDGEQYF. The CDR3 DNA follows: TGTGCCAGCAGCCCATTCGGGACAGCCGAAGATGGGGAGCAGTACTTC.

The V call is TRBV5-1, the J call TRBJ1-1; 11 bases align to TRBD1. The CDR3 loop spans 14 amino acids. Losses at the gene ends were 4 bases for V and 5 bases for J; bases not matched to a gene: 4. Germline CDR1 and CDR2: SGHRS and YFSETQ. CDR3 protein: CASSPGTGGTEAFF. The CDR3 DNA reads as TGCGCCAGCAGCCCAGGGACAGGGGGGACTGAAGCTTTCTTT.

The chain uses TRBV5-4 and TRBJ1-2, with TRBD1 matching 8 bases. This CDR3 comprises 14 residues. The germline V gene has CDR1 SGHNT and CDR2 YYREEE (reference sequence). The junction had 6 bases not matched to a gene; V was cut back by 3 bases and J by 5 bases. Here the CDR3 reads CASSSGQDQYGYTF. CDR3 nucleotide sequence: TGTGCCAGCAGCTCGGGACAGGACCAATATGGCTACACCTTC.

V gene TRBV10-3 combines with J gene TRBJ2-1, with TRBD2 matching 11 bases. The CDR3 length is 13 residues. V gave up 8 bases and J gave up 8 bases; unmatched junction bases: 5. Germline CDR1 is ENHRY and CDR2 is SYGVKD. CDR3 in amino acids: CAIGGLAVDEQFF. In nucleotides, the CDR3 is TGTGCCATCGGGGGACTAGCGGTGGATGAGCAGTTCTTC.

The DNA for the CDR3 is TGTGCCAGCAGTCCCTCCTCTGGGACAGGGAATCAGCCCCAGCATTTT. Protein sequence: CASSPSSGTGNQPQHF. V usage is TRBV2 and J usage is TRBJ1-5, with TRBD1 matching 9 bases. This CDR3 comprises 16 residues. The J segment lost 4 bases and the V segment lost 5 bases, leaving 9 bases of the junction unmatched. Germline V CDR1 and CDR2: SNHLY, FYNNEI.

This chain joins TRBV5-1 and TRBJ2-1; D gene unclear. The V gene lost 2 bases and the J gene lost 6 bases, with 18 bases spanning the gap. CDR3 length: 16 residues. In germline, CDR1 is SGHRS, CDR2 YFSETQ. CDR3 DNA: TGCGCCAGCAGCTTCCTAGAAACTCACTCAAGCAATGAGCAGTTCTTC. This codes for CASSFLETHSSNEQFF. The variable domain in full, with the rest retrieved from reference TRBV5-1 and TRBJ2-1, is KAGVTQTPRYLIKTRGQQVTLSCSPISGHRSVSWYQQTPGQGLQFLFEYFSETQRNKGNFPGRFSGRQFSNSRSEMNVSTLELGDSALYLCASSFLETHSSNEQFFGPGTRLTVL.

The DNA of the CDR3 is TGCGCCAGCAGCCAATTCCCCGGTGGTAATCAGCCCCAGCATTTT. This codes for CASSQFPGGNQPQHF. V is TRBV4-3 and J is TRBJ1-5; D is undetermined. This CDR3 is built from 15 residues. With 2 bases removed from V and 4 bases from J, the gap between germline ends came to 12 bases. Germline CDR1 and CDR2: LGHNA and YSLEER.

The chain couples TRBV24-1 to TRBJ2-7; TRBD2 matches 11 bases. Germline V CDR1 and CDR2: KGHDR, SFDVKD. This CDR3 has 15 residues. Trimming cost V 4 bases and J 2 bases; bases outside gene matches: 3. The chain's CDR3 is CATSEGGLAAYEQYF. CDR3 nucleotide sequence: TGTGCCACCAGTGAAGGGGGACTAGCGGCCTACGAGCAGTACTTC.